Below are 15 T cell receptor beta chains sequenced from a single sample in a study of T cells in Graves' hyperthyroidism and ophthalmopathy. Template material for amplifying TCR beta CDR3 regions consisted of RNA transcripts. The TCR CDR3 was amplified in a first-round RT-PCR using the HTBI primer set. TCRdb re-called the multiplex PCR reads through MiXCR, storing one row per CDR3 protein. The sample carries 500,000 to 750,000 distinct CDR3 sequences, about a sixth recorded once. The sequencing input was blood. The source is a woman in her 30s with Graves' hyperthyroidism.

The chain uses TRBV4-1 and TRBJ2-1; no firm D call. The V gene lost 2 bases and the J gene lost 0 bases, with 14 bases spanning the gap. The CDR3 has 17 amino acids. Germline CDR1 MGHRA, CDR2 YSYEKL. CDR3: CASSQPPNTGSYNEQFF. CDR3 sequence (DNA): TGCGCCAGCAGCCAACCCCCCAATACGGGCTCCTACAATGAGCAGTTCTTC.

The chain employs TRBV18 and TRBJ2-7; 7 nucleotides line up with TRBD1. The CDR3 sequence is 13 residues long. CDR1 and CDR2 (germline): KGHSH, LQKENI. V was clipped by 2 bases and J by 4 bases; unmatched bases: 2. As DNA, the CDR3 is TGTGCCAGCTCACCAGTGGGACAGTACGAGCAGTACTTC. Its translation is CASSPVGQYEQYF.

This clonotype was detected many times. The chain combines TRBV10-3 with TRBJ2-7; 13 bases are a match to TRBD2. With V trimmed by 0 bases and J by 3 bases, 5 bases remained unmatched. The V gene's germline CDR1 is ENHRY and CDR2 SYGVKD. The CDR3 contains 17 residues. The chain's CDR3 is CAISESTSGRIRYEQYF. In DNA, the CDR3 is TGTGCCATCAGTGAGTCGACTAGCGGGAGGATACGCTACGAGCAGTACTTC.

J is TRBJ2-1 and V is TRBV27; D not resolved. This CDR3 is 12 amino acids long. The V end lost 7 bases, the J end lost 7 bases, and 11 bases lay between the germline ends. Germline loops: CDR1 MNHEY, CDR2 SMNVEV (reference sequence). The CDR3 DNA reads as TGTGCCAGCATCGGATTGGGAAATGAGCAGTTCTTC. Translating gives CASIGLGNEQFF.

This clonotype was picked up a small number of times. The J gene is TRBJ2-7, the V gene TRBV3-1; TRBD2 might be the D (6 bases). Germline V gene sequence: CDR1 LGHDT, CDR2 YNNKEL (reference sequence). V shed 0 bases and J shed 0 bases, with 18 bases lying between them. The CDR3 runs 18 residues. CDR3 sequence (DNA): TGTGCCAGCAGCCAAGATTACAAGGAGGGAAGGACCTCCTACGAGCAGTACTTC. Its translation: CASSQDYKEGRTSYEQYF.

Concerning this clonotype itself: A much larger clone lies a single base off, so this may be a read error. CDR3 DNA sequence: TGTGCCAGCAGCTTCGCACCGAACACCGGGAAGCTGTTTTTT. Translation gives CASSFAPNTGKLFF. The chain carries TRBV7-2 and TRBJ2-2, with a tentative D call TRBD2 (5 bases). Germline lookup yields CDR1 SGHTA and CDR2 FQGNSA. The CDR3 covers 14 residues.

This clonotype was seen only a few times. The chain joins TRBV5-1 to TRBJ2-1; unclear D gene. CDR3 length: 14 amino acids. Germline assignment: CDR1 SGHRS and CDR2 YFSETQ. V lost 4 bases and J lost 7, with 15 bases in between. The CDR3 sequence: CASSLDVLGNEQFF. CDR3 coding DNA: TGCGCCAGCAGCCTTGACGTCCTTGGGAATGAGCAGTTCTTC.

Many counts were recorded for this clonotype. The gene calls are TRBV2 and TRBJ2-1; 8 positions agree with TRBD1. CDR3 length: 14 amino acids. V was clipped by 8 bases and J by 0 bases; unmatched bases: 3. CDR1 is SNHLY and CDR2 is FYNNEI in the germline V gene. The CDR3 sequence: CASSGGPSYNEQFF. CDR3 coding DNA: TGTGCCAGCTCAGGGGGCCCCTCCTACAATGAGCAGTTCTTC.

V is TRBV12-3 or TRBV12-4 and J is TRBJ2-2; no firm D call. Trimming pared 2 bases from V and 6 bases from J, leaving 4 bases between. The CDR3 extends over 12 amino acids. The CDR3 region has the DNA TGTGCCAGCAGTTTACCCTCCGGGGAGCTGTTTTTT. It is translated as CASSLPSGELFF.

There are a few counts of this clonotype. V gene TRBV7-9 combines with J gene TRBJ2-7, with D perhaps TRBD1 (6 bases). With 5 bases removed from V and 8 bases from J, the gap between germline ends came to 10 bases. The germline gives CDR1 SEHNR, CDR2 FQNEAQ (reference sequence). This CDR3 has 11 residues. The CDR3 sequence: CASSRTGKQYF. The CDR3 nucleotides read TGTGCCAGCAGCCGAACAGGGAAGCAGTACTTC. Based on the CDR3 plus reference TRBV7-9 and TRBJ2-7, the full variable domain is DTGVSQNPRHKITKRGQNVTFRCDPISEHNRLYWYRQTLGQGPEFLTYFQNEAQLEKSRLLSDRFSAERPKGSFSTLEIQRTEQGDSAMYLCASSRTGKQYFGPGTRLTVT.

The chain employs TRBV25-1 and TRBJ1-5, with D maybe TRBD1 (5 bases). The CDR3 has 18 amino acids. Trimming pared 7 bases from V and 0 bases from J, leaving 22 bases between. Germline values: CDR1 MGHDK, CDR2 SYGVNS. CDR3 sequence: CASTQPIPGWYSNQPQHF. As DNA, the CDR3 is TGTGCCAGCACCCAACCCATACCAGGGTGGTATAGCAATCAGCCCCAGCATTTT.

This clonotype has a count of ten or more. V and J are TRBV20-1 and TRBJ2-1, with TRBD2 matching 13 bases. The CDR3 has 16 residues. The V segment lost 3 bases and the J segment 8 bases; nucleotides outside the gene matches: 10. Germline V CDR1 and CDR2: DFQATT, SNEGSKA (reference sequence). DNA for the CDR3: TGCAGTGCTAGTGCCCCACTAGCGGGAGGGTGGGATGAGCAGTTCTTC. Amino acid sequence: CSASAPLAGGWDEQFF.

In its sample, this clonotype was seen many times. V usage is TRBV6-4 and J usage is TRBJ1-1; D not resolved. This CDR3 comprises 13 residues. V dropped 7 bases and J dropped 1 base, with 10 bases sitting between them. CDR1 and CDR2 from the germline V gene are MRHNA and SNTAGT. As DNA, the CDR3 is TGTGCCAGCACCCCCAGATGGAACACTGAAGCTTTCTTT. Amino acids: CASTPRWNTEAFF.

CDR3 nucleotides: TGTGCCAGCAGTCTTTTGGCGTGGTCGGGACTAGTGTCCCACGAGCAGTACTTC. Protein sequence: CASSLLAWSGLVSHEQYF. The J gene is TRBJ2-7, the V gene TRBV12-3 or TRBV12-4; TRBD2 aligns across 8 bases. There are 18 residues in the CDR3. V was clipped by 5 bases and J by 5 bases; unmatched bases: 20.

The V call is TRBV7-2, the J call TRBJ2-7; D might be TRBD1 or TRBD2, each matching 5 bases. Trimming cost V 2 bases and J 7 bases, with 18 bases left between them. This CDR3 has 15 residues. Germline V gene sequence: CDR1 SGHTA, CDR2 FQGNSA. The DNA of the CDR3 is TGTGCCAGCAGCTTATCCGGGATAGGGGCCGGTGAGCAGTACTTC. Protein: CASSLSGIGAGEQYF.